The 26 T cell receptor beta chains reported below all come from one sample, sequenced in a study of neurological immune-mediated disorders. Time point: longitudinal time-point 1 (baseline). Each CDR3 protein is one row after TCRdb ran MiXCR on the 5' RACE reads. In the table there are some 68,000 distinct CDR3 sequences, roughly an eighth of which are singletons. The sequenced material came from PBMCs. The origin of the receptors is a female donor with HTLV-1-associated myelopathy (HAM/TSP).

In its sample, this clonotype was seen many times. This chain uses TRBV20-1 with TRBJ1-5; 9 nucleotides match TRBD1. Germline V CDR1 and CDR2: DFQATT, SNEGSKA (reference sequence). CDR3 size: 16 residues. With 2 bases clipped from V and 0 bases from J, the junction kept 5 bases outside the gene matches. The CDR3 DNA sequence: TGCAGTGCTAGACCGGGACAGGGTTATAGCAATCAGCCCCAGCATTTT. As protein: CSARPGQGYSNQPQHF.

This clonotype showed up just a few times. V is TRBV18 and J is TRBJ2-3, with a tentative D call TRBD2 (7 bases). The ends were cut back, 0 bases at V and 2 bases at J, with 12 bases in the middle. The CDR3 sequence is 16 residues long. The germline CDR1 and CDR2 sequences are KGHSH and LQKENI. CDR3 nucleotides: TGTGCCAGCTCACCACCGTTGCGGGGGCACACAGATACGCAGTATTTT. Its protein product is CASSPPLRGHTDTQYF.

Regarding this clonotype: One end of the junction is discordant with germline, which a read error may explain. V and J are TRBV5-6 and TRBJ2-7; tentative D call: TRBD2 (5 bases). The CDR3 has 14 amino acids. Germline loops: CDR1 SGHDT, CDR2 YYEEEE. The CDR3 sequence: CVSSLPGPRGEQYF. The CDR3 DNA sequence: TGTGTCAGCAGCCTACCAGGACCACGAGGGGAGCAGTACTTC.

This clonotype appeared many times. The gene calls are TRBV5-1 and TRBJ2-1, with TRBD1 matching 11 bases. J was trimmed by 7 bases and V by 0 bases; bases with no gene match: 6. Germline V gene lookup returns CDR1 SGHRS and CDR2 YFSETQ. The CDR3 has 16 residues. CDR3 sequence (DNA): TGCGCCAGCAGCTTGGTCCCCGGGACAGGGGGGAATGAGCAGTTCTTC. Translated, it gives CASSLVPGTGGNEQFF.

This clonotype was picked up many times. The chain recombines TRBV6-6 with TRBJ1-1; D is perhaps TRBD1 (5 bases). V was trimmed by 2 bases and J by 1 base, leaving 5 bases between them. The CDR3 loop spans 13 amino acids. In germline, CDR1 is MNHNY, CDR2 SVGAGI (reference sequence). The CDR3 sequence: CASSYGGNTEAFF. DNA of the CDR3: TGTGCCAGCAGTTACGGGGGGAACACTGAAGCTTTCTTT.

In regard to this clonotype: A read error may be the cause here, since a much bigger clone is one base away. This chain links TRBV12-3 or TRBV12-4 with TRBJ2-2; D might be TRBD2 (7 bases). This CDR3 is 15 amino acids long. CDR3 bases: TGTGCCAGCAGTTTACTGGCGGGGGCCACCGGGGAGATGTTTTTT. It translates to CASSLLAGATGEMFF.

The CDR3 sequence is CASSVAGGITQYF. The CDR3 DNA follows: TGTGCCAGCAGCGTAGCGGGGGGAATTACGCAGTATTTT. The chain links TRBV11-2 to TRBJ2-3; 10 bases fit TRBD2. The junction had 4 bases not matched to a gene; V was cut back by 5 bases and J by 8 bases. In germline, CDR1 is SGHAT, CDR2 FQNNGV. This CDR3 region has 13 residues.

In its sample, this clonotype was seen many times. DNA for the CDR3: TGCGCCAGCACCCTTGGAGGGGCCCGGGAAAAACTGTTTTTT. This sequence encodes CASTLGGAREKLFF. The J gene is TRBJ1-4, the V gene TRBV5-1, with D perhaps TRBD1 (5 bases). The CDR3 is 14 amino acids. V lost 6 bases and J 8 bases, leaving 17 bases between the germline ends. Germline lookup yields CDR1 SGHRS and CDR2 YFSETQ.

The sample holds many counts of this clonotype. The V gene is TRBV5-1, the J gene TRBJ2-2, with D uncertain. CDR1 and CDR2 from the germline V gene are SGHRS and YFSETQ. This CDR3 has 13 residues. V dropped 2 bases and J dropped 3 bases, with 5 bases sitting between them. The CDR3 protein is CASSFLHTGELFF. For the CDR3, the DNA is TGCGCCAGCAGCTTTTTACACACCGGGGAGCTGTTTTTT.

This clonotype has more than one count but fewer than ten. The chain uses TRBV27 and TRBJ2-5; D call uncertain. V was clipped by 2 bases and J by 5 bases, with 9 bases between them. Germline V CDR1 and CDR2: MNHEY, SMNVEV (reference sequence). The CDR3 extends over 13 amino acids. The CDR3 nucleotides read TGTGCCAGCAGTTTAAACAGAGAGGAGACCCAGTACTTC. This encodes CASSLNREETQYF.

This clonotype was picked up many times. The chain employs TRBV7-9 and TRBJ2-7, with a tentative D call TRBD1 (6 bases). V shed 4 bases and J shed 1 base, with 11 bases lying between them. The CDR3 loop spans 14 amino acids. Germline V gene data show CDR1 as SEHNR and CDR2 as FQNEAQ (reference sequence). CDR3 coding DNA: TGTGCCAGCAGCTCGGCGGACAGATCCTACGAGCAGTACTTC. It codes for CASSSADRSYEQYF.

This clonotype was detected a few times. The chain combines TRBV6-1 with TRBJ2-7; D is ambiguous. Trimming stripped 5 bases from V and 0 bases from J, with 8 bases between. Germline CDR1 is MNHNS and CDR2 is SASEGT. The CDR3 extends over 13 amino acids. CDR3 loop: CASSRHLSYEQYF. The CDR3 nucleotides read TGTGCCAGCAGTAGACACCTCTCCTACGAGCAGTACTTC.

This clonotype was found many times. The V call is TRBV5-1, the J call TRBJ2-6, with 8 bases lining up with TRBD1. The germline V gene has CDR1 SGHRS and CDR2 YFSETQ. The CDR3 totals 15 residues. The V gene end was trimmed by 4 bases and the J gene end by 4 bases; junction bases not matched to a gene: 4. The DNA of the CDR3 is TGCGCCAGCAGCGACGGACAGGGCGGGGCCAACGTCCTGACTTTC. It translates to CASSDGQGGANVLTF.

This clonotype has more than one count but fewer than ten. The V call is TRBV12-3 or TRBV12-4, the J call TRBJ2-3, with D possibly being TRBD1 (5 bases). V was shortened by 5 bases and J by 1 base, with 19 bases between the two germline ends. This CDR3 comprises 17 residues. The CDR3 sequence: CASSDVQGEFGTDTQYF. CDR3 DNA sequence: TGTGCCAGCAGTGACGTTCAAGGGGAATTTGGCACAGATACGCAGTATTTT.

V usage is TRBV18 and J usage is TRBJ2-7; a possible D gene is TRBD1 (6 bases). CDR3 size: 14 residues. Germline V gives CDR1 KGHSH, CDR2 LQKENI. Trimming took 4 bases from V and 0 from J, leaving 10 bases between them. The chain's CDR3 is CASSLGQISYEQYF. CDR3 bases: TGTGCCAGCTCACTTGGACAGATCTCCTACGAGCAGTACTTC.

This clonotype occurred a few times. The chain employs TRBV20-1 and TRBJ1-2; the D gene is possibly TRBD1 (6 bases). Germline values: CDR1 DFQATT, CDR2 SNEGSKA (reference sequence). The CDR3 is made up of 13 amino acids. V was shortened by 4 bases and J by 4 bases, with 13 bases between the two germline ends. CDR3 sequence (DNA): TGCAGTGCTACAGAAACAGGGATCTATGGCTACACCTTC. The encoded protein is CSATETGIYGYTF.

Many counts were recorded for this clonotype. The V gene is TRBV28, the J gene TRBJ2-7; D is perhaps TRBD1 (6 bases). From germline, CDR1 is MDHEN and CDR2 SYDVKM. The CDR3 has 13 amino acids. V lost 5 bases and J lost 6, with 14 bases in between. The CDR3 region is CASSMAGAVEQYF. The CDR3 DNA reads as TGTGCCAGCAGTATGGCAGGGGCGGTCGAGCAGTACTTC.

At least ten counts were recorded for this clonotype. The chain uses TRBV3-1 and TRBJ1-4; 7 bases match TRBD1. Germline lookup yields CDR1 LGHDT and CDR2 YNNKEL (reference sequence). Losses at the gene ends were 10 bases for V and 6 bases for J; bases not matched to a gene: 5. The CDR3 loop spans 12 amino acids. The chain's CDR3 is CATEGADEKLFF. CDR3 nucleotides: TGTGCCACGGAGGGGGCCGATGAAAAACTGTTTTTT.

The sample holds many counts of this clonotype. The gene calls are TRBV12-3 or TRBV12-4 and TRBJ2-5; maybe TRBD1 (6 bases). This CDR3 region has 15 residues. V gave up 5 bases and J gave up 7 bases, with 20 bases separating them. This chain's CDR3 is CASSKSQGHPGTQYF. CDR3 coding DNA: TGTGCCAGCAGTAAATCACAGGGTCACCCAGGGACCCAGTACTTC.

At least ten counts were recorded for this clonotype. The chain employs TRBV4-1 and TRBJ2-7; D gene uncertain. Germline values: CDR1 MGHRA, CDR2 YSYEKL. This CDR3 has 11 amino acids. Trimming took 2 bases from V and 7 from J, leaving 6 bases between them. The CDR3 loop is CASSQYGEQYF. The CDR3 DNA follows: TGCGCCAGCAGCCAATACGGAGAGCAGTACTTC.

The table lists this clonotype with many counts. The rearrangement joins TRBV5-1 to TRBJ2-2, with 8 bases fitting TRBD1. V trimming: 5 bases; J trimming: 7 bases; junction bases outside the gene matches: 7. The V gene's germline CDR1 is SGHRS and CDR2 YFSETQ. The CDR3 has 14 amino acids. CDR3 protein: CASRGQVENGELFF. The CDR3 bases are TGCGCCAGCAGGGGACAGGTTGAGAACGGGGAGCTGTTTTTT. The whole variable domain, remainder taken from reference TRBV5-1 and TRBJ2-2, is KAGVTQTPRYLIKTRGQQVTLSCSPISGHRSVSWYQQTPGQGLQFLFEYFSETQRNKGNFPGRFSGRQFSNSRSEMNVSTLELGDSALYLCASRGQVENGELFFGEGSRLTVL.

At least ten counts were recorded for this clonotype. This chain links TRBV3-1 with TRBJ1-1, with no clear D. The CDR3 is made up of 14 amino acids. Germline-derived CDR1 and CDR2 are LGHDT and YNNKEL (reference sequence). V was pared by 1 base and J by 1 base, with 7 bases between. CDR3 bases: TGTGCCAGCAGCCAAGGCTCAGCGAACACTGAAGCTTTCTTT. Amino acid sequence: CASSQGSANTEAFF.

The sample holds many counts of this clonotype. The CDR3 bases are TGCAGCGTTGGGTCCTCCAATGATTCACCCCTCCACTTT. As protein: CSVGSSNDSPLHF. V gene TRBV29-1 combines with J gene TRBJ1-6; no definite D call. The CDR3 consists of 13 residues. Deletions cut 4 bases from V and 8 bases from J, with 12 bases between. Germline CDR1 and CDR2: SQVTM and ANQGSEA.

The V call is TRBV4-1, the J call TRBJ1-1; a possible D gene is TRBD1 (5 bases). In germline, CDR1 is MGHRA, CDR2 YSYEKL. The V and J ends lost 2 bases and 8 bases respectively, with 15 bases between them. The CDR3 sequence is 14 residues long. DNA for the CDR3: TGCGCCAGCAGCCAATTACCGGGGGAGAGGGAAGCTTTCTTT. Amino acids: CASSQLPGEREAFF.

This clonotype was counted at least ten times. This sequence joins TRBV5-4 and TRBJ1-2; 7 bases match TRBD1. This CDR3 is 14 amino acids long. CDR1 is SGHNT, CDR2 YYREEE, per germline (reference sequence). V shed 10 bases and J 9 bases; nucleotides not matched to a gene: 18. The CDR3 sequence is CAAGGTITPRSYTF. DNA of the CDR3: TGTGCCGCAGGGGGGACTATAACCCCTAGGAGCTACACCTTC.

V and J are TRBV5-1 and TRBJ2-3, with TRBD1 matching 11 bases. V trimming: 5 bases; J trimming: 3 bases; junction bases outside the gene matches: 5. CDR1 is SGHRS, CDR2 YFSETQ, per germline. This CDR3 spans 15 amino acids. Written as DNA, the CDR3 is TGCGCCAGCAGGTCCGGGACAGGGGGAACAGATACGCAGTATTTT. Translated, it gives CASRSGTGGTDTQYF. Full variable domain (outside the CDR3, taken from reference TRBV5-1 and TRBJ2-3): KAGVTQTPRYLIKTRGQQVTLSCSPISGHRSVSWYQQTPGQGLQFLFEYFSETQRNKGNFPGRFSGRQFSNSRSEMNVSTLELGDSALYLCASRSGTGGTDTQYFGPGTRLTVL.